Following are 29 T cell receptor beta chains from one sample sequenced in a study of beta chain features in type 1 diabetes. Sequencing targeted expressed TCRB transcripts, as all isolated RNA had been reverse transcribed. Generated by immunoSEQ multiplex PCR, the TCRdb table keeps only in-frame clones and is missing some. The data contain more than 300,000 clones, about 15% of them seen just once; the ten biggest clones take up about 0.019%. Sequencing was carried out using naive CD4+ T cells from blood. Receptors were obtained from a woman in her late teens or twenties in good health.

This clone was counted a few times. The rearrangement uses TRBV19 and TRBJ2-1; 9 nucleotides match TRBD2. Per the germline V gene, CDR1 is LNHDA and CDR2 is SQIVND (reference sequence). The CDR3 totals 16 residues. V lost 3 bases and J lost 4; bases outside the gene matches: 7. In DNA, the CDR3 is TGTGCCAGTAGTATCCTAGCTAGCGGGAAGTACAATGAGCAGTTCTTC. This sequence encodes CASSILASGKYNEQFF. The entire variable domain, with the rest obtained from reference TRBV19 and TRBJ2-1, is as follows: DGGITQSPKYLFRKEGQNVTLSCEQNLNHDAMYWYRQDPGQGLRLIYYSQIVNDFQKGDIAEGYSVSREKKESFPLTVTSAQKNPTAFYLCASSILASGKYNEQFFGPGTRLTVL.

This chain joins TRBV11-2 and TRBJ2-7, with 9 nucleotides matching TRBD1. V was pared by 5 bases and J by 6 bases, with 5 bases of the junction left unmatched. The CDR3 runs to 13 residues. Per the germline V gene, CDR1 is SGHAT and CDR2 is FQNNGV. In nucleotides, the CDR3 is TGTGCCAGCAGCAAGGACAGGGGTCCCGAGCAGTACTTC. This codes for CASSKDRGPEQYF.

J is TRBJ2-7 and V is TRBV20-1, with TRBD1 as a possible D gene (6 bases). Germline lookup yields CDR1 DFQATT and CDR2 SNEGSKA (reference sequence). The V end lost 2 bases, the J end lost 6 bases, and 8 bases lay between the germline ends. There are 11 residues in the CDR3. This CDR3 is CSARLGAEQYF. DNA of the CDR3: TGCAGTGCTAGATTGGGGGCCGAGCAGTACTTC.

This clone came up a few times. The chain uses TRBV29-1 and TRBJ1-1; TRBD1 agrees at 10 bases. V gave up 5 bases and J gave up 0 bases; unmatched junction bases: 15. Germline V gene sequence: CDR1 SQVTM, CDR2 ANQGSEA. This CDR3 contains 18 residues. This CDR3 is CSVRGGTDRGRMNTEAFF. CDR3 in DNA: TGCAGCGTTAGAGGGGGAACGGACAGGGGGAGGATGAACACTGAAGCTTTCTTT.

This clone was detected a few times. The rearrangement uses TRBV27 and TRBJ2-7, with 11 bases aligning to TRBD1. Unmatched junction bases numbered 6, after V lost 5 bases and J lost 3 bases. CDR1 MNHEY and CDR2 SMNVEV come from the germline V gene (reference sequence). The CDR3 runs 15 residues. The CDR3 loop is CASSLEGTGGYEQYF. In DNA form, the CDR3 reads TGTGCCAGCAGTCTCGAAGGGACAGGGGGCTACGAGCAGTACTTC.

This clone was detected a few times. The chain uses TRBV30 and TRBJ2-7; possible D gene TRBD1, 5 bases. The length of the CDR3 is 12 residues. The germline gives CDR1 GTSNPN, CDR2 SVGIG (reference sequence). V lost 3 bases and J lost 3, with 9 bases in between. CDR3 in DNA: TGTGCCTGGAGAAGGGGCTTCTACGAGCAGTACTTC. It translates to CAWRRGFYEQYF.

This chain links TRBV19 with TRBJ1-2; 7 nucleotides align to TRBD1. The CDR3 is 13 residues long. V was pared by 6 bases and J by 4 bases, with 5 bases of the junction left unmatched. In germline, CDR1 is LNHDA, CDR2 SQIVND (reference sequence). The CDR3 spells CASRAQGTYGYTF. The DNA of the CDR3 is TGTGCCAGTAGGGCACAGGGGACCTATGGCTACACCTTC.

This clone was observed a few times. CDR3 residues: CASSAQPRTEAFF. CDR3 DNA sequence: TGTGCCAGCAGTGCTCAGCCGAGGACTGAAGCTTTCTTT. V usage is TRBV6-1 and J usage is TRBJ1-1; no firm D call. The germline V gene encodes CDR1 MNHNS and CDR2 SASEGT. Deletions cut 4 bases from V and 5 bases from J, with 11 bases between. The CDR3 runs 13 residues.

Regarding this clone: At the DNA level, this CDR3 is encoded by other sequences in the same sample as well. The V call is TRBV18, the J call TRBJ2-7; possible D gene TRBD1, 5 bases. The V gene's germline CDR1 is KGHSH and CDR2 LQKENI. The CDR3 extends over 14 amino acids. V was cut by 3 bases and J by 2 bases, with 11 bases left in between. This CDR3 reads CASSPDQGAYEQYF. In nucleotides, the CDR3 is TGTGCCAGCTCACCGGACCAGGGTGCCTACGAGCAGTACTTC.

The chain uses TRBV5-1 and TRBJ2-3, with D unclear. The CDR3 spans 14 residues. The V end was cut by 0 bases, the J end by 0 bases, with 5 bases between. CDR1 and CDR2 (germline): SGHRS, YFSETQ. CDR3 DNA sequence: TGCGCCAGCAGCTTGGGTGAGAGCACAGATACGCAGTATTTT. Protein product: CASSLGESTDTQYF.

Here the CDR3 DNA reads TGTGCCAGCAGCGCCGACAGGGTCGTTGGAAAACTGTTTTTT. Amino acid sequence: CASSADRVVGKLFF. This chain links TRBV5-6 with TRBJ1-4; 7 bases fit TRBD1. V shed 4 bases and J 10 bases; nucleotides not matched to a gene: 10. The CDR3 runs 14 residues. Germline V lookup: CDR1 SGHDT, CDR2 YYEEEE.

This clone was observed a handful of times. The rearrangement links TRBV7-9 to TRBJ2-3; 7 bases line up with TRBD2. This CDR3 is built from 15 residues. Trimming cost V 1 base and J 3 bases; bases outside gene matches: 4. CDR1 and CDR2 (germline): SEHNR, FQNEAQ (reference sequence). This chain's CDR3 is CASSLVGGSTDTQYF. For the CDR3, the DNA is TGTGCCAGCAGCTTAGTTGGCGGGAGTACAGATACGCAGTATTTT.

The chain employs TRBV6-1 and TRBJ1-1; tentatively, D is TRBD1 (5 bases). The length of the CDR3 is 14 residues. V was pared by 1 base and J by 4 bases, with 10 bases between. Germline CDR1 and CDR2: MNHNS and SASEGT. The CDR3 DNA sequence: TGTGCCAGCAGTGAAGGAGCGGGGCTCACTGAAGCTTTCTTT. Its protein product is CASSEGAGLTEAFF.

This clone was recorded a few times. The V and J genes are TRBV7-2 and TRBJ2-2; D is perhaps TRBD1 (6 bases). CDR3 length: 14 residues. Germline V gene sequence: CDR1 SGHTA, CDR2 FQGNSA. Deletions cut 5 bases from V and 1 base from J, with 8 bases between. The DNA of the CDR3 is TGTGCCAGCAGCGGCAGGGGGAACACCGGGGAGCTGTTTTTT. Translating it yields CASSGRGNTGELFF.

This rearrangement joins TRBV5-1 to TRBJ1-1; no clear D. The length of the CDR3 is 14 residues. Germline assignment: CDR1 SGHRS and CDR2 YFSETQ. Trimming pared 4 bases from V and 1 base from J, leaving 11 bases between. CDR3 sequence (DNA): TGCGCCAGCAGCCCCGGGCGGGGGAACACTGAAGCTTTCTTT. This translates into CASSPGRGNTEAFF. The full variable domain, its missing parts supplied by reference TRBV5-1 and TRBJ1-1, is KAGVTQTPRYLIKTRGQQVTLSCSPISGHRSVSWYQQTPGQGLQFLFEYFSETQRNKGNFPGRFSGRQFSNSRSEMNVSTLELGDSALYLCASSPGRGNTEAFFGQGTRLTVV.

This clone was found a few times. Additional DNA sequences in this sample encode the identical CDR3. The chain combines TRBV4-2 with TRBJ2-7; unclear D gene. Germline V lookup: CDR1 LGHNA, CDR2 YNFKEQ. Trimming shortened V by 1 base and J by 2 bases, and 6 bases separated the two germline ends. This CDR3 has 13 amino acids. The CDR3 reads CASSQGLAYEQYF. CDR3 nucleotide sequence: TGTGCCAGCAGCCAAGGGCTAGCCTACGAGCAGTACTTC.

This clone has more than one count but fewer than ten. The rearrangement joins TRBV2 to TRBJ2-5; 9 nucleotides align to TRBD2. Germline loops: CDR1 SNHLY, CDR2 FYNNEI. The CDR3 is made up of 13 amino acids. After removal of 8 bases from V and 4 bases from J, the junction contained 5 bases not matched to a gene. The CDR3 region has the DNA TGTGCCAGCTCGCCACTAGCGGGAGAGACCCAGTACTTC. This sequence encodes CASSPLAGETQYF.

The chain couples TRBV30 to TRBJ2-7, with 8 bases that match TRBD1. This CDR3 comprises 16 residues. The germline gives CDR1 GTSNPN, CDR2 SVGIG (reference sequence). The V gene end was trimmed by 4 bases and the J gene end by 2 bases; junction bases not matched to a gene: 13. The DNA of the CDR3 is TGTGCCTGGAATATGGGTCGACAGGGGAGGACCTACGAGCAGTACTTC. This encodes CAWNMGRQGRTYEQYF.

As DNA, the CDR3 is TGTGCCTGGAACCCCCCGGGACTAGCGGGAGTCAATGAGCAGTTCTTC. It codes for CAWNPPGLAGVNEQFF. The chain recombines TRBV30 with TRBJ2-1, with TRBD2 identical over 14 bases. In germline, CDR1 is GTSNPN, CDR2 SVGIG (reference sequence). The CDR3 is 16 amino acids. V lost 4 bases and J lost 6; bases outside the gene matches: 8.

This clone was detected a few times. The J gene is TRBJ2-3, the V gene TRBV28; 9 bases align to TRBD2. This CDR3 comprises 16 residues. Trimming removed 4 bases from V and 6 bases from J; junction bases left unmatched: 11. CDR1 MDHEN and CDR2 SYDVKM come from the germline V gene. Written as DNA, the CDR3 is TGTGCCAGCAGTTCCCCGACTAGCGGCCAGGGGGATACGCAGTATTTT. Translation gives CASSSPTSGQGDTQYF.

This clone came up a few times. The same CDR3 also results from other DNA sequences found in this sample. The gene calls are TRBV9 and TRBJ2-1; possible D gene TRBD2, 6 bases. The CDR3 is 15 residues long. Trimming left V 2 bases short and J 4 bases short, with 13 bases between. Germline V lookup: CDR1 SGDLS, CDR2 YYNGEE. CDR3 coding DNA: TGTGCCAGCAGCGTTGGGACTCGGCCATACAATGAGCAGTTCTTC. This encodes CASSVGTRPYNEQFF.

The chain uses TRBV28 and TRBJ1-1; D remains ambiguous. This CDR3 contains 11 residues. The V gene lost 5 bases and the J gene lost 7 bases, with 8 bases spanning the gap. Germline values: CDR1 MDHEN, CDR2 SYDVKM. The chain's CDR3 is CASSVTNEAFF. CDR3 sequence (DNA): TGTGCCAGCAGTGTGACAAATGAAGCTTTCTTT.

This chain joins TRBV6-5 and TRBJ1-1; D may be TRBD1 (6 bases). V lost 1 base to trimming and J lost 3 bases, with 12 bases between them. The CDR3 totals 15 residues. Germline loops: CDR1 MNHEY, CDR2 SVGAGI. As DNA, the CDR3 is TGTGCCAGCAGTTACTTCCCAGGGGTTGACACTGAAGCTTTCTTT. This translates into CASSYFPGVDTEAFF.

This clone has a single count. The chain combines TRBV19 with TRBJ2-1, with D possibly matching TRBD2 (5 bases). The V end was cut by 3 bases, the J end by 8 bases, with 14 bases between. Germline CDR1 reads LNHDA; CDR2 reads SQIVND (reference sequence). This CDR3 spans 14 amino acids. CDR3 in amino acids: CASSIRGGGDEQFF. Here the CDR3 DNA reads TGTGCCAGTAGTATCCGGGGTGGAGGCGATGAGCAGTTCTTC.

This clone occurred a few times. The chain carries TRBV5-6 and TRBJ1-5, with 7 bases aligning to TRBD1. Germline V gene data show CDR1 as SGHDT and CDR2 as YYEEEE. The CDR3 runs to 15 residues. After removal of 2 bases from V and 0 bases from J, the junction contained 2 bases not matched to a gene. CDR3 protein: CASSLQGYSNQPQHF. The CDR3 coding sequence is TGTGCCAGCAGCTTACAGGGGTATAGCAATCAGCCCCAGCATTTT.

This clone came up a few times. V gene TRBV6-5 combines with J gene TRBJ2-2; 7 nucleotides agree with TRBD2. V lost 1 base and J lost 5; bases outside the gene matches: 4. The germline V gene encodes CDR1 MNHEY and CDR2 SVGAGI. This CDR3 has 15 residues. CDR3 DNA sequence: TGTGCCAGCAGTTACTACGGGGGGAGAACCGGGGAGCTGTTTTTT. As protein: CASSYYGGRTGELFF.

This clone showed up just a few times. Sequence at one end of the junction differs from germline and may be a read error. The CDR3 sequence is CSVEEGRTGYF. CDR3 DNA sequence: TGCAGCGTTGAAGAGGGGAGGACAGGGTATTTC. The chain combines TRBV29-1 with TRBJ2-7; 8 nucleotides line up with TRBD1. The CDR3 covers 11 residues. The germline CDR1 and CDR2 sequences are SQVTM and ANQGSEA.

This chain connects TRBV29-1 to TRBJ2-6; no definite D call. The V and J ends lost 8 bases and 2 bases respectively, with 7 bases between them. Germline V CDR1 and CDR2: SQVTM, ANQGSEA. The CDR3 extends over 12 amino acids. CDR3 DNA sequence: TGCAGCTTCGACACTGGGGCCAACGTCCTGACTTTC. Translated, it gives CSFDTGANVLTF.

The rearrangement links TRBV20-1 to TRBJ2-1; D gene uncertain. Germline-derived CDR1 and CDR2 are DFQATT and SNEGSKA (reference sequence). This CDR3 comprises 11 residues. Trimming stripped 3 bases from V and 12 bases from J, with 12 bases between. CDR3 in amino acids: CSASAIFGQFF. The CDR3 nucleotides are TGCAGTGCTAGCGCAATCTTCGGGCAGTTCTTC.